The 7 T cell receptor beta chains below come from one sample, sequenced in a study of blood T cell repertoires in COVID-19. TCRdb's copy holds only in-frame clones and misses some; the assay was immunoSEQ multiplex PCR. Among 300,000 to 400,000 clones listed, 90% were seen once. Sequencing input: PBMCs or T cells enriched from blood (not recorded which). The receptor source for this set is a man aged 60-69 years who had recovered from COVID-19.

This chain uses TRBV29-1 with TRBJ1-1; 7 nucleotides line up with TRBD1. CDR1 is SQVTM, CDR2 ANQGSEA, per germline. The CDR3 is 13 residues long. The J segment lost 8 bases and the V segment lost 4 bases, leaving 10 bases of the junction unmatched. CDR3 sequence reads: CSVGTDRVGEAFF. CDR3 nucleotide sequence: TGCAGCGTTGGGACCGACAGGGTGGGGGAAGCTTTCTTT.

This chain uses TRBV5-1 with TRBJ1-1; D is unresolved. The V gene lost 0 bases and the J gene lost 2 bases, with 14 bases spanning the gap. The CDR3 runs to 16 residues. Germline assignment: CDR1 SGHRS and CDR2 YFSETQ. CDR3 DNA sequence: TGCGCCAGCAGCTTGGGGTATCGGGGTCAAAACACTGAAGCTTTCTTT. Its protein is CASSLGYRGQNTEAFF.

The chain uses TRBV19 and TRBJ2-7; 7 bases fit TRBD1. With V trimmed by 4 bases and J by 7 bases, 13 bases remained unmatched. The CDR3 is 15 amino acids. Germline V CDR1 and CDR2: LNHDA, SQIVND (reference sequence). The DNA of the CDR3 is TGTGCCAGTAGTACCCGACAGGGATCCCCTCGGGAGCAGTACTTC. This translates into CASSTRQGSPREQYF.

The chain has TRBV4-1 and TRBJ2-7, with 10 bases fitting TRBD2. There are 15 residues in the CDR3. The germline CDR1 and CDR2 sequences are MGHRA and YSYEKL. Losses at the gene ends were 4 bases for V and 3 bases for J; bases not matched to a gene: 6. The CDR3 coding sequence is TGCGCCAGCAGCCCCACTAGCGGGACTTACTACGAGCAGTACTTC. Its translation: CASSPTSGTYYEQYF.

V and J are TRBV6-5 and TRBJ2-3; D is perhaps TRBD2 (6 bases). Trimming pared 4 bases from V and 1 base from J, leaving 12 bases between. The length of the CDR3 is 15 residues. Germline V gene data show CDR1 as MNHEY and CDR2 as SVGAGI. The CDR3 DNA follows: TGTGCCAGCAGTTTCGGGACTTCCCGCACAGATACGCAGTATTTT. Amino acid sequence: CASSFGTSRTDTQYF.

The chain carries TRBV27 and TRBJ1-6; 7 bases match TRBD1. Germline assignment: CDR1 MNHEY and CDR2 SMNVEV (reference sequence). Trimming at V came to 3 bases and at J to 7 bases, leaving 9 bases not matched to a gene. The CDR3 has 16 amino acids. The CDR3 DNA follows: TGTGCCAGCAGTTTTGGCACCGGGACAGCAAATTCACCCCTCCACTTT. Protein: CASSFGTGTANSPLHF.

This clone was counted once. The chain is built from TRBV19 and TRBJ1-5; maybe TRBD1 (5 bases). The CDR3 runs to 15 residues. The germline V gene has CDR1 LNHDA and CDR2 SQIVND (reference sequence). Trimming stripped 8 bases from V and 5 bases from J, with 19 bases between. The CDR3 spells CASRMGEGFYQPQHF. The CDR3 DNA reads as TGTGCCAGTCGAATGGGGGAGGGGTTCTATCAGCCCCAGCATTTT. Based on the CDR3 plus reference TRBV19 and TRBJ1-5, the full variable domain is DGGITQSPKYLFRKEGQNVTLSCEQNLNHDAMYWYRQDPGQGLRLIYYSQIVNDFQKGDIAEGYSVSREKKESFPLTVTSAQKNPTAFYLCASRMGEGFYQPQHFGDGTRLSIL.